The sequence of this T cell receptor beta chain was determined in a study of early T cells in non-severe SARS-CoV-2 infection. For the study at large: The study sequenced bulk RNA from unsorted whole blood, with chains unpaired.

This CDR3 spans 15 amino acids. The V gene end was trimmed by 5 bases and the J gene end by 4 bases; junction bases not matched to a gene: 11. The germline V gene encodes CDR1 SGDLS and CDR2 YYNGEE. This clonotype was recorded many times. No antigen is known for it. The protocol attached unique molecular identifiers to individual cDNA molecules. MiXCR was run by TCRdb on the 5' RACE reads, yielding one entry per CDR3 protein. This table holds tens of thousands of distinct CDR3 sequences, roughly 5.3% found once. The study, taken as a whole, reports: Anti-spike CD8 responses were favored in VDJdb matching, and private and CD4 specificities were missed.

This clonotype was sampled from an adult who was a healthcare worker with PCR-confirmed SARS-CoV-2 infection or an uninfected control (not recorded which). Sequencing input: whole blood. This chain connects TRBV9 to TRBJ1-2; 7 bases line up with TRBD1. The CDR3 DNA reads TGTGCCAGCAGGGATGACAGGGAGAGAGGCTATGGCTACACCTTC. This translates into CASRDDRERGYGYTF.